Below are 20 T cell receptor beta chains sequenced from a single sample in a study of cytomegalovirus exposure and HLA in healthy donors. The method was immunoSEQ multiplex PCR; TCRdb's version includes in-frame clones alone and lacks a portion of them. This table has 90,000 to 120,000 clones, approximately 94% appearing once. Sequences were obtained from PBMCs. These receptors all stem from a woman between 18 and 29 years old in good health and CMV-seronegative.

CDR3 sequence reads: CASSEGQDYNEQFF. The CDR3 DNA follows: TGTGCCAGCAGTGAAGGTCAGGACTACAATGAGCAGTTCTTC. The chain carries TRBV6-1 and TRBJ2-1; D remains ambiguous. The CDR3 totals 14 residues. Trimming pared 1 base from V and 3 bases from J, leaving 7 bases between. CDR1 and CDR2 (germline): MNHNS, SASEGT.

V is TRBV10-3 and J is TRBJ1-2; D unresolved. Germline V gene data show CDR1 as ENHRY and CDR2 as SYGVKD. Trimming took 3 bases from V and 6 from J, leaving 8 bases between them. The length of the CDR3 is 12 residues. CDR3 sequence: CAISDPGDGYTF. For the CDR3, the DNA is TGTGCCATCAGTGACCCAGGTGATGGCTACACCTTC.

This sequence joins TRBV4-3 and TRBJ1-6; 7 nucleotides match TRBD1. CDR1 LGHNA and CDR2 YSLEER come from the germline V gene. CDR3 length: 16 amino acids. V lost 3 bases to trimming and J lost 6 bases; unmatched junction nucleotides: 8. The CDR3 spells CASSHLGQATNSPLHF. DNA of the CDR3: TGCGCCAGCAGCCACCTCGGACAGGCGACTAATTCACCCCTCCACTTT.

The chain couples TRBV27 to TRBJ1-6; the match to TRBD1 covers 8 bases. V dropped 6 bases and J dropped 8; count of bases not matched to a gene: 6. Germline V gives CDR1 MNHEY, CDR2 SMNVEV (reference sequence). This CDR3 is built from 14 residues. CDR3 residues: CASRRTGRDSPLHF. CDR3 sequence (DNA): TGTGCCAGCAGGAGGACAGGGCGGGATTCACCCCTCCACTTT.

The J gene is TRBJ2-3, the V gene TRBV11-2; TRBD2 aligns across 10 bases. The V segment lost 5 bases and the J segment 2 bases; nucleotides outside the gene matches: 13. Germline values: CDR1 SGHAT, CDR2 FQNNGV. There are 18 residues in the CDR3. The CDR3 region has the DNA TGTGCCAGCAGCAATGACATTACTAGCGGGGAGGACACAGATACGCAGTATTTT. Translating it yields CASSNDITSGEDTDTQYF.

The chain joins TRBV28 to TRBJ1-5, with 7 positions matching TRBD1. Germline V gene data show CDR1 as MDHEN and CDR2 as SYDVKM. The CDR3 extends over 16 amino acids. The J segment lost 4 bases and the V segment lost 2 bases, leaving 8 bases of the junction unmatched. CDR3 sequence (DNA): TGTGCCAGCAGTTTAAGGGGACAGAAAGGGAATCAGCCCCAGCATTTT. Translating gives CASSLRGQKGNQPQHF.

The chain couples TRBV5-1 to TRBJ1-6; possible D gene TRBD1, 5 bases. CDR3 length: 15 residues. V lost 2 bases and J lost 9, with 15 bases in between. In germline, CDR1 is SGHRS, CDR2 YFSETQ. The CDR3 spells CASSLQTGTGSPLHF. The CDR3 DNA follows: TGCGCCAGCAGCTTACAAACCGGGACTGGTTCACCCCTCCACTTT.

This clone appeared a single time. The chain employs TRBV5-1 and TRBJ2-7, with 8 nucleotides matching TRBD1. Trimming removed 4 bases from V and 4 bases from J; junction bases left unmatched: 10. Germline loops: CDR1 SGHRS, CDR2 YFSETQ. This CDR3 is 15 amino acids long. The CDR3 region has the DNA TGCGCCAGCAGCCGCCGGGCAGGGGGCGATTACGAGCAGTACTTC. Its protein is CASSRRAGGDYEQYF. The full variable domain, in which reference TRBV5-1 and TRBJ2-7 provide the parts outside the CDR3, is KAGVTQTPRYLIKTRGQQVTLSCSPISGHRSVSWYQQTPGQGLQFLFEYFSETQRNKGNFPGRFSGRQFSNSRSEMNVSTLELGDSALYLCASSRRAGGDYEQYFGPGTRLTVT.

This clone was counted a few times. CDR3 loop: CASSQGRGRDYGYTF. As DNA, the CDR3 is TGCGCCAGCAGCCAAGGGCGGGGAAGGGACTATGGCTACACCTTC. The rearrangement links TRBV4-1 to TRBJ1-2; D remains unclear. The CDR3 consists of 15 residues. Between the trimmed V and J ends, which lost 1 base and 3 bases, there was a span of 12 bases. Germline CDR1 and CDR2: MGHRA and YSYEKL.

The chain employs TRBV5-1 and TRBJ1-1; D not resolved. The V gene's germline CDR1 is SGHRS and CDR2 YFSETQ. The V and J ends lost 0 bases and 3 bases respectively, with 9 bases between them. This CDR3 has 14 residues. As DNA, the CDR3 is TGCGCCAGCAGCTTGGGGCGGGGTGACACTGAAGCTTTCTTT. Residues: CASSLGRGDTEAFF.

CDR3 in DNA: TGTGCCACGACAGGGTCTTTAGCCAATGAGCAGTTCTTC. It codes for CATTGSLANEQFF. The chain carries TRBV19 and TRBJ2-1, with 7 bases fitting TRBD1. Germline CDR1 is LNHDA and CDR2 is SQIVND (reference sequence). The CDR3 extends over 13 amino acids. Losses at the gene ends were 10 bases for V and 6 bases for J; bases not matched to a gene: 9.

The sample holds a few counts of this clone. The CDR3 DNA sequence: TGTGCCAGCAGAGCTTCGGGCGGGGGGTTTTACGAGCAGTACTTC. This gives the protein CASRASGGGFYEQYF. The rearrangement joins TRBV6-1 to TRBJ2-7; the match to TRBD2 covers 8 bases. Germline loops: CDR1 MNHNS, CDR2 SASEGT. The CDR3 runs to 15 residues. The V segment lost 6 bases and the J segment 4 bases; nucleotides outside the gene matches: 11.

The CDR3 DNA follows: TGTGCCAGCAGCTTGGGACAGGGAAACTATGGCTACACCTTC. Translating gives CASSLGQGNYGYTF. The chain is built from TRBV5-4 and TRBJ1-2; 7 bases align to TRBD1. The CDR3 extends over 14 amino acids. The V gene end was trimmed by 0 bases and the J gene end by 2 bases; junction bases not matched to a gene: 1. Per the germline V gene, CDR1 is SGHNT and CDR2 is YYREEE (reference sequence).

The chain joins TRBV19 to TRBJ2-2; 10 nucleotides line up with TRBD2. Germline V gives CDR1 LNHDA, CDR2 SQIVND (reference sequence). Trimming removed 6 bases from V and 1 base from J; junction bases left unmatched: 2. The CDR3 runs 15 residues. This CDR3 reads CASSTSGVNTGELFF. The DNA of the CDR3 is TGTGCCAGTAGCACTAGCGGGGTGAACACCGGGGAGCTGTTTTTT.

This sequence joins TRBV14 and TRBJ2-3; maybe TRBD2 (5 bases). CDR3 size: 14 residues. CDR1 and CDR2 (germline): SGHDN, FVKESK. Deletions cut 4 bases from V and 6 bases from J, with 14 bases between. The CDR3 protein is CASSLVAGGDTQYF. In DNA form, the CDR3 reads TGTGCCAGCAGCCTAGTTGCGGGCGGGGATACGCAGTATTTT.

The rearrangement joins TRBV18 to TRBJ1-1; D gene uncertain. Trimming left V 5 bases short and J 1 base short, with 8 bases between. CDR3 length equals 13 residues. Germline V gene sequence: CDR1 KGHSH, CDR2 LQKENI. CDR3 in amino acids: CASSSTQNTEAFF. CDR3 in DNA: TGTGCCAGCTCATCGACACAGAACACTGAAGCTTTCTTT.

This chain uses TRBV6-1 with TRBJ1-1; the D gene is possibly TRBD1 (5 bases). Deletions cut 2 bases from V and 1 base from J, with 11 bases between. From germline, CDR1 is MNHNS and CDR2 SASEGT. The CDR3 has 15 amino acids. CDR3 residues: CASSEIAGRNTEAFF. The CDR3 DNA reads as TGTGCCAGCAGTGAAATCGCGGGGCGGAACACTGAAGCTTTCTTT.

The chain uses TRBV23-1 and TRBJ1-5; no firm D call. TRBV23-1 is annotated as an ORF whose role is uncertain. This CDR3 has 14 amino acids. Trimming removed 4 bases from V and 3 bases from J, with 10 bases in between. CDR3 loop: CASSPQAVNQPQHF. CDR3 in DNA: TGCGCCAGCAGTCCTCAGGCCGTCAATCAGCCCCAGCATTTT.

This clone appeared once. The chain uses TRBV18 and TRBJ1-1, with 9 bases fitting TRBD1. This CDR3 is 16 amino acids long. CDR1 and CDR2 (germline): KGHSH, LQKENI. The V gene end was trimmed by 5 bases and the J gene end by 0 bases; junction bases not matched to a gene: 7. For the CDR3, the DNA is TGTGCCAGCTCATCAAGGGGACAGGGACTGAACACTGAAGCTTTCTTT. Its translation is CASSSRGQGLNTEAFF.

The gene calls are TRBV5-1 and TRBJ2-5; D not resolved. The CDR3 covers 17 residues. Germline V gives CDR1 SGHRS, CDR2 YFSETQ. V was cut by 7 bases and J by 4 bases, with 26 bases left in between. CDR3 sequence reads: CASRYLVDPQSRETQYF. CDR3 DNA sequence: TGCGCCAGCCGATACTTAGTCGACCCCCAATCTAGAGAGACCCAGTACTTC.